Detailed here is one T cell receptor beta chain. Its antigen is not known. This record comes from a study of cytomegalovirus exposure and HLA in healthy donors. Whole-study context: Early release data held 80 million to 100 million unique TCRs from HLA-typed donors.

Findings and limits, study-wide: Among TCR beta chains, those listed as cytomegalovirus-associated numbered more than 150. High sensitivity and specificity were reportedly achieved when the classifier diagnosed cytomegalovirus status. An apparent linkage of common viral pathogens to several of the most significant clusters emerged in a later analysis.

Per the germline V gene, CDR1 is KGHSH and CDR2 is LQKENI. With 3 bases removed from V and 1 base from J, the gap between germline ends came to 16 bases. The CDR3 is 16 amino acids. PCR primers comprised 60 Vbeta and 13 Jbeta primers. The repertoire was sequenced with immunoSEQ multiplex PCR; TCRdb's copy has only in-frame clones and lacks some. The data contain 55,000 to 70,000 clones, approximately 58% of them singletons. V gene TRBV18 combines with J gene TRBJ2-7; a weak D match, TRBD1 (5 bases). Sequenced sample: PBMCs. The receptor was isolated from a woman between 45 and 65 years old in good health and CMV-seronegative. Here the CDR3 DNA reads TGTGCCAGCTCACCGCCTACAGGTGTACGGTCCTACGAGCAGTACTTC. Encoded protein: CASSPPTGVRSYEQYF.